The rows below give T cell receptor beta chains drawn from one sample of a study of glioma-infiltrating T cells after dendritic cell vaccination. Sequencing used immunoSEQ multiplex PCR; TCRdb keeps in-frame clones, though not all of them. The table records fewer than 40,000 clones, 85% to 95% of them present only once. The sample consisted of blood, taken before dendritic cell vaccination. The receptor source for this set is a human donor with glioblastoma. CDR3s include the opening cysteine and the closing phenylalanine or tryptophan. D genes are given only for firm matches. The listing skips clone size in some rows; elsewhere it reads once, few, many or a size class.

j_gene | d_gene | v_gene | abundance | CDR3aa | CDR3nt
TRBJ2-5 | TRBD2 | TRBV5-5 | - | CASSSSGGRETQYF | TGTGCCAGCAGCAGTTCGGGAGGACGAGAGACCCAGTACTTC
TRBJ2-7 | TRBD1 | TRBV6-6 | - | CASPPPGQGAYEQYF | TGTGCCAGCCCCCCCCCGGGACAGGGGGCCTACGAGCAGTACTTC
TRBJ2-7 | TRBD1 | TRBV7-9 | - | CASSAALGQGPYEQYF | TGTGCCAGCAGCGCCGCCCTAGGACAGGGGCCCTACGAGCAGTACTTC
TRBJ2-3 | - | TRBV15 | once | CATSGVLGRGHTDTQYF | TGTGCCACCAGCGGAGTTCTCGGGCGGGGGCACACAGATACGCAGTATTTT
TRBJ2-3 | TRBD2 | TRBV7-2 | - | CASRTRLAGVTDTQYF | TGTGCCAGCAGGACAAGACTAGCGGGGGTCACAGATACGCAGTATTTT
TRBJ1-6 | - | TRBV25-1 | - | CASRGGNSPLHF | TGTGCCAGCAGGGGCGGGAATTCACCCCTCCACTTT
TRBJ2-6 | - | TRBV27 | - | CASRLLSGANVLTF | TGTGCCAGCAGACTGCTCTCTGGGGCCAACGTCCTGACTTTC
TRBJ1-4 | - | TRBV15 | - | CATSRDQASANEKLFF | TGTGCCACCAGCAGAGATCAGGCATCCGCGAATGAAAAACTGTTTTTT
TRBJ2-1 | TRBD2 | TRBV14 | - | CASSQVLGLADSYNEQFF | TGTGCCAGCAGCCAAGTTTTAGGGCTAGCGGACTCCTACAATGAGCAGTTCTTC
TRBJ2-1 | TRBD2 | TRBV7-2 | - | CASSSGLAGGGQFF | TGTGCCAGCAGCTCGGGACTAGCGGGGGGAGGGCAGTTCTTC
TRBJ1-2 | TRBD1 | TRBV7-2 | - | CASSKMRDRGPNYGYTF | TGTGCCAGCAGCAAAATGCGGGACAGGGGACCTAACTATGGCTACACCTTC
TRBJ2-5 | TRBD1 | TRBV2 | - | CASRLGQGSAETQYF | TGTGCCAGCAGGCTCGGACAGGGTTCGGCAGAGACCCAGTACTTC
TRBJ1-3 | - | TRBV13 | - | CASGGLNSGNTIYF | TGTGCCAGCGGAGGACTGAACTCTGGAAACACCATATATTTT
TRBJ2-4 | - | TRBV6-5 | - | CASSAGVYAKNIQYF | TGTGCCAGCAGTGCAGGCGTTTACGCCAAAAACATTCAGTACTTC
TRBJ2-7 | - | TRBV18 | - | CASSEDSSYEQYF | TGTGCCAGCTCAGAAGACAGCTCCTACGAGCAGTACTTC
TRBJ2-7 | - | TRBV29-1 | - | CSARQGSYEQYF | TGCAGCGCCCGGCAAGGGAGCTACGAGCAGTACTTC
TRBJ1-6 | TRBD1 | TRBV13 | - | CASRTGDSPLHF | TGTGCCTCACGGACAGGGGATTCACCCCTCCACTTT
TRBJ2-7 | - | TRBV19 | - | CASSIVGRRIYEQYF | TGTGCCAGTAGTATCGTGGGGCGGAGAATATACGAGCAGTACTTC
TRBJ2-7 | - | TRBV4-1 | once | CASSQDSGAGSYEQYF | TGCGCCAGCAGCCAAGATTCAGGGGCAGGCTCCTACGAGCAGTACTTC
TRBJ1-2 | - | TRBV4-2 | few | CASSQVAGAGYTF | TGTGCCAGCAGCCAAGTTGCGGGAGCTGGCTACACCTTC
TRBJ2-3 | TRBD2 | TRBV2 | - | CASSGTSGGGYTQYF | TGTGCCAGCAGTGGTACTAGCGGGGGGGGCTATACGCAGTATTTT